Below, 31 T cell receptor beta chains from the same sample are listed, as sequenced in a study of shared clonotypes between healthy human individuals. Assay used: immunoSEQ multiplex PCR; TCRdb lists only in-frame clones, some missing. The sample contains some 2,500,000 clones, 85% to 95% of which appear only once. Sequenced input: naive CD4+ T cells from PBMCs. Subset meaning: CD45RA+ positively selected. These receptors came from a man younger than 35 in good health. Some clones in this sample may be carry-over from other donors' samples.

This clone was recorded once. The CDR3 DNA reads TGTGCCAGCAGTCTCTCGCGGGAGTTGAGAGTGGGGCAGTTCTTC. It specifies CASSLSRELRVGQFF. This rearrangement joins TRBV28 to TRBJ2-1; 7 bases are shared with TRBD2. The junction had 16 bases not matched to a gene; V was cut back by 5 bases and J by 12 bases. In germline, CDR1 is MDHEN, CDR2 SYDVKM. The CDR3 is 15 amino acids. Variable domain in full (rest from reference TRBV28 and TRBJ2-1): DVKVTQSSRYLVKRTGEKVFLECVQDMDHENMFWYRQDPGLGLRLIYFSYDVKMKEKGDIPEGYSVSREKKERFSLILESASTNQTSMYLCASSLSRELRVGQFFGPGTRLTVL.

The rearrangement links TRBV2 to TRBJ1-1; 7 bases agree with TRBD1. The CDR3 extends over 15 amino acids. The junction had 9 bases not matched to a gene; V was cut back by 7 bases and J by 1 base. CDR1 SNHLY and CDR2 FYNNEI come from the germline V gene. CDR3 sequence reads: CASTQLGTANTEAFF. The CDR3 DNA sequence: TGTGCCAGCACTCAGCTTGGGACAGCGAACACTGAAGCTTTCTTT.

The chain is built from TRBV18 and TRBJ1-1, with 7 bases that match TRBD1. CDR1 is KGHSH and CDR2 is LQKENI in the germline V gene. Trimming cost V 4 bases and J 5 bases; bases outside gene matches: 16. CDR3 length equals 17 residues. In nucleotides, the CDR3 is TGTGCCAGCTCACTATCGACAGGGCCCTTTTTGGGTACTGAAGCTTTCTTT. This translates into CASSLSTGPFLGTEAFF.

The chain couples TRBV4-2 to TRBJ2-1, with D unclear. Between the trimmed V and J ends, which lost 1 base and 7 bases, there was a span of 17 bases. Germline CDR1 LGHNA, CDR2 YNFKEQ. This CDR3 has 16 residues. The CDR3 DNA sequence: TGTGCCAGCAGCCAAGGGTTGGGAAGTTTCGGAAATGAGCAGTTCTTC. Amino acid sequence: CASSQGLGSFGNEQFF.

This clone appeared a single time. V usage is TRBV11-2 and J usage is TRBJ1-4; unclear D gene. V lost 5 bases and J lost 8, with 12 bases in between. The CDR3 runs 13 residues. Germline V gene lookup returns CDR1 SGHAT and CDR2 FQNNGV. In DNA form, the CDR3 reads TGTGCCAGCAGCCCTCACCCGAGAGAAAAACTGTTTTTT. Amino acids: CASSPHPREKLFF.

This chain joins TRBV9 and TRBJ2-1, with 11 bases that match TRBD1. In germline, CDR1 is SGDLS, CDR2 YYNGEE. V lost 3 bases, J lost 10 bases, and 9 bases stayed unmatched. CDR3 length equals 15 residues. The CDR3 region has the DNA TGTGCCAGCAGCGACCAGGGACAGGGGGTAGTGGAGCAGTTCTTC. This codes for CASSDQGQGVVEQFF. The whole variable domain, remainder taken from reference TRBV9 and TRBJ2-1, is DSGVTQTPKHLITATGQRVTLRCSPRSGDLSVYWYQQSLDQGLQFLIQYYNGEERAKGNILERFSAQQFPDLHSELNLSSLELGDSALYFCASSDQGQGVVEQFFGPGTRLTVL.

The V and J genes are TRBV4-1 and TRBJ2-1, with 10 bases that match TRBD2. Unmatched junction bases numbered 5, after V lost 3 bases and J lost 3 bases. This CDR3 spans 16 amino acids. Looked up from germline, CDR1 is MGHRA and CDR2 is YSYEKL. In DNA form, the CDR3 reads TGCGCCAGCAGCCAGATGGGACTAGCGAACTACAATGAGCAGTTCTTC. This translates into CASSQMGLANYNEQFF.

This clone turned up a few times. The chain carries TRBV29-1 and TRBJ1-1; no clear D gene. The germline gives CDR1 SQVTM, CDR2 ANQGSEA. Trimming removed 3 bases at V and 8 bases at J, with 19 bases between. The CDR3 has 14 amino acids. As DNA, the CDR3 is TGCAGCGTTGATAAGGTGGACTTAGGGAGGGAAGCTTTCTTT. It yields the protein CSVDKVDLGREAFF.

Points on this clone: Other DNA sequences in the sample encode the same CDR3. The V gene is TRBV6-5, the J gene TRBJ1-2, with D tentatively TRBD1 (5 bases). This CDR3 comprises 13 residues. The germline V gene has CDR1 MNHEY and CDR2 SVGAGI. Trimming removed 6 bases from V and 4 bases from J, with 12 bases in between. Here the CDR3 reads CASRDSGGYGYTF. The CDR3 bases are TGTGCCAGCAGGGACTCGGGGGGCTATGGCTACACCTTC.

The gene calls are TRBV4-1 and TRBJ1-5; D is undetermined. This CDR3 contains 14 residues. Germline V gene lookup returns CDR1 MGHRA and CDR2 YSYEKL. The V gene lost 4 bases and the J gene lost 4 bases, with 11 bases spanning the gap. This chain's CDR3 is CASSLGIANQPQHF. The CDR3 DNA reads as TGCGCCAGCAGCCTGGGGATAGCAAATCAGCCCCAGCATTTT.

This clone was recorded once. This chain links TRBV18 with TRBJ2-3; D unclear. The V and J ends lost 6 bases and 2 bases respectively, with 9 bases between them. The germline CDR1 and CDR2 sequences are KGHSH and LQKENI. The CDR3 is made up of 13 amino acids. CDR3 in DNA: TGTGCCAGCTCCCATAGGTTCACAGATACGCAGTATTTT. Translated: CASSHRFTDTQYF.

The J gene is TRBJ2-2, the V gene TRBV7-7; D unclear. Germline lookup yields CDR1 SSHAT and CDR2 FNYEAQ (reference sequence). Trimming removed 1 base at V and 3 bases at J, with 9 bases between. CDR3 length equals 15 residues. CDR3 nucleotide sequence: TGTGCCAGCAGCTTAGGTCGTTCCGACACCGGGGAGCTGTTTTTT. Protein: CASSLGRSDTGELFF.

The V call is TRBV7-2, the J call TRBJ2-2; 11 bases map to TRBD2. The CDR3 covers 18 residues. With V trimmed by 4 bases and J by 2 bases, 9 bases remained unmatched. Germline V gene data show CDR1 as SGHTA and CDR2 as FQGNSA. Here the CDR3 DNA reads TGTGCCAGCAGCTCACAATCCGGGACTAGCGGTAACACCGGGGAGCTGTTTTTT. It codes for CASSSQSGTSGNTGELFF.

The genes are TRBV10-2 and TRBJ2-6; TRBD2 matches at 10 bases. The length of the CDR3 is 21 residues. The germline V gene encodes CDR1 WSHSY and CDR2 SAAADI. V shed 5 bases, J shed 0 bases, and the junction held 16 bases outside the gene matches. CDR3 DNA sequence: TGCGCCAGCAGTTCCCCCGGGCTAGCGGGAGTAGGGAGCTCTGGGGCCAACGTCCTGACTTTC. Encoded protein: CASSSPGLAGVGSSGANVLTF.

This clone was seen only a few times. The gene calls are TRBV29-1 and TRBJ1-1; D gene uncertain. V lost 6 bases to trimming and J lost 6 bases, with 11 bases between them. The germline CDR1 and CDR2 sequences are SQVTM and ANQGSEA. This CDR3 has 11 amino acids. The CDR3, as DNA: TGCAGCGTGAGTAAAATTTCTGAAGCTTTCTTT. Translating it yields CSVSKISEAFF.

This rearrangement joins TRBV7-2 to TRBJ2-7; D is possibly TRBD1 or TRBD2 (7 bases each). The V end was cut by 5 bases, the J end by 0 bases, with 20 bases between. The CDR3 runs to 17 residues. CDR1 is SGHTA and CDR2 is FQGNSA in the germline V gene. The CDR3 here is CASSPQRGGDSSYEQYF. The CDR3 DNA reads as TGTGCCAGCAGCCCCCAAAGGGGGGGGGACAGCTCCTACGAGCAGTACTTC.

V usage is TRBV28 and J usage is TRBJ2-3, with TRBD2 matching 8 bases. The CDR3 length is 17 residues. V was clipped by 8 bases and J by 6 bases; unmatched bases: 19. CDR1 and CDR2 (germline): MDHEN, SYDVKM. The CDR3 sequence is CASCPLGSGRRRDTQYF. CDR3 sequence (DNA): TGTGCCAGCTGCCCCCTGGGGAGCGGGAGAAGGAGGGATACGCAGTATTTT.

This clone was observed a single time. The sample has other DNA sequences that encode this CDR3 too. The chain carries TRBV5-6 and TRBJ1-4, with D unresolved. V was trimmed by 1 base and J by 2 bases, leaving 6 bases between them. The CDR3 sequence is 14 residues long. Germline CDR1 is SGHDT and CDR2 is YYEEEE. The CDR3 loop is CASSLRGTNEKLFF. DNA of the CDR3: TGTGCCAGCAGCTTGCGTGGGACTAATGAAAAACTGTTTTTT.

Concerning this clone: The identical CDR3 is also encoded by other nucleotide sequences in the sample. The V call is TRBV6-5, the J call TRBJ2-5, with 7 positions matching TRBD2. The junction had 3 bases not matched to a gene; V was cut back by 2 bases and J by 3 bases. Per germline, CDR1 MNHEY and CDR2 SVGAGI. The CDR3 is 14 residues long. CDR3 in amino acids: CASSYGLGKETQYF. The CDR3, as DNA: TGTGCCAGCAGTTACGGACTAGGCAAAGAGACCCAGTACTTC.

The CDR3 sequence is CASSKGQLNTDTQYF. CDR3 sequence (DNA): TGTGCCAGCAGCAAGGGACAGCTAAACACAGATACGCAGTATTTT. This chain links TRBV5-6 with TRBJ2-3, with TRBD1 matching 7 bases. From germline, CDR1 is SGHDT and CDR2 YYEEEE. V lost 4 bases and J lost 2; bases outside the gene matches: 7. This CDR3 is 15 amino acids long.

The chain joins TRBV5-1 to TRBJ1-2; no reliable D call. The germline gives CDR1 SGHRS, CDR2 YFSETQ. The CDR3 sequence is 15 residues long. V was trimmed by 0 bases and J by 8 bases, leaving 17 bases between them. The CDR3 coding sequence is TGCGCCAGCAGCTTGGCGGCCTTCCCCGAGAGGGGCTACACCTTC. Its protein product is CASSLAAFPERGYTF.

This clone has only one observation. The rearrangement links TRBV19 to TRBJ1-5; D possibly corresponds to TRBD1 (5 bases). V was pared by 2 bases and J by 0 bases, with 8 bases between. Germline CDR1 and CDR2: LNHDA and SQIVND (reference sequence). The CDR3 extends over 15 amino acids. The CDR3 here is CASSIKGASNQPQHF. The CDR3 coding sequence is TGTGCCAGTAGTATAAAAGGGGCTAGCAATCAGCCCCAGCATTTT. Full variable domain (missing parts from reference TRBV19 and TRBJ1-5): DGGITQSPKYLFRKEGQNVTLSCEQNLNHDAMYWYRQDPGQGLRLIYYSQIVNDFQKGDIAEGYSVSREKKESFPLTVTSAQKNPTAFYLCASSIKGASNQPQHFGDGTRLSIL.

The chain combines TRBV28 with TRBJ1-2; D gene ambiguous. Germline CDR1 reads MDHEN; CDR2 reads SYDVKM. V lost 5 bases and J 6 bases, leaving 10 bases between the germline ends. The CDR3 covers 12 residues. The CDR3 loop is CASSRPGDGYTF. CDR3 DNA: TGTGCCAGCAGTCGCCCCGGGGATGGCTACACCTTC.

The V and J genes are TRBV13 and TRBJ2-3; TRBD2 aligns across 8 bases. CDR1 is PRHDT and CDR2 is FYEKMQ in the germline V gene (reference sequence). The trim removed 5 bases at V and 0 bases at J, leaving 16 bases unmatched. The CDR3 sequence is 19 residues long. As DNA, the CDR3 is TGTGCCAGCAGCCTACTACTGGCGGGAGGCAGAACTAGCACAGATACGCAGTATTTT. Translated, it gives CASSLLLAGGRTSTDTQYF.

This sequence joins TRBV4-3 and TRBJ1-1; D is unresolved. V shed 0 bases and J shed 4 bases, with 12 bases lying between them. CDR1 is LGHNA and CDR2 is YSLEER in the germline V gene. This CDR3 has 15 amino acids. The CDR3: CASSQDKIGGTEAFF. CDR3 bases: TGCGCCAGCAGCCAAGATAAAATAGGAGGCACTGAAGCTTTCTTT.

The V and J genes are TRBV7-6 and TRBJ2-1; 14 nucleotides line up with TRBD2. CDR3 size: 16 residues. V lost 5 bases, J lost 7 bases, and 7 bases stayed unmatched. Germline lookup yields CDR1 SGHVS and CDR2 FNYEAQ. This CDR3 reads CASSQGTSGRGNEQFF. CDR3 DNA sequence: TGTGCCAGCAGCCAAGGGACTAGCGGGAGAGGTAATGAGCAGTTCTTC.

This clone has just one count. The chain combines TRBV30 with TRBJ1-2; D ambiguous. V lost 1 base, J lost 8 bases, and 8 bases lay in between. Looked up from germline, CDR1 is GTSNPN and CDR2 is SVGIG (reference sequence). CDR3 length equals 11 residues. The CDR3 protein is CAWSETSGYTF. In DNA, the CDR3 is TGTGCCTGGAGTGAAACAAGCGGCTACACCTTC.

CDR3 in amino acids: CASSRIQGDYGYTF. As DNA, the CDR3 is TGCGCCAGCAGCCGCATACAGGGGGACTATGGCTACACCTTC. The chain uses TRBV5-1 and TRBJ1-2; 8 bases line up with TRBD1. The germline V gene encodes CDR1 SGHRS and CDR2 YFSETQ. This CDR3 comprises 14 residues. After removal of 4 bases from V and 3 bases from J, the junction contained 5 bases not matched to a gene.

The CDR3 DNA reads as TGCGCCAGCAGCAGAGGGACCGGGAGCTCCTACGAGCAGTACTTC. Residues: CASSRGTGSSYEQYF. V usage is TRBV5-1 and J usage is TRBJ2-7, with D perhaps matching TRBD2 (6 bases). The CDR3 runs 15 residues. Germline assignment: CDR1 SGHRS and CDR2 YFSETQ. V dropped 4 bases and J dropped 0 bases, with 14 bases sitting between them. Filled out from reference TRBV5-1 and TRBJ2-7, the complete variable domain reads KAGVTQTPRYLIKTRGQQVTLSCSPISGHRSVSWYQQTPGQGLQFLFEYFSETQRNKGNFPGRFSGRQFSNSRSEMNVSTLELGDSALYLCASSRGTGSSYEQYFGPGTRLTVT.

The genes are TRBV19 and TRBJ2-1; D is undetermined. Trimming took off 4 bases at V and 12 bases at J, with 13 bases between the two ends. The CDR3 runs 12 residues. The germline V gene encodes CDR1 LNHDA and CDR2 SQIVND (reference sequence). CDR3 sequence (DNA): TGTGCCAGTAGTAATATTCACCTAGTGCAGTTCTTC. The encoded protein is CASSNIHLVQFF. Looking up the rest from reference TRBV19 and TRBJ2-1 gives the full variable domain: DGGITQSPKYLFRKEGQNVTLSCEQNLNHDAMYWYRQDPGQGLRLIYYSQIVNDFQKGDIAEGYSVSREKKESFPLTVTSAQKNPTAFYLCASSNIHLVQFFGPGTRLTVL.

The CDR3 spells CASSYGSGRTEQYF. CDR3 bases: TGTGCCAGCAGTTATGGGAGCGGGAGAACCGAGCAGTACTTC. The chain has TRBV28 and TRBJ2-7, with TRBD2 matching 8 bases. This CDR3 contains 14 residues. Germline V gives CDR1 MDHEN, CDR2 SYDVKM. Losses at the gene ends were 4 bases for V and 6 bases for J; bases not matched to a gene: 8.